This T cell receptor (beta chain) was documented in a study of T cell clonality in common variable immunodeficiency. The CDR3 contains 12 residues. Trimming stripped 5 bases from V and 5 bases from J, with 9 bases between. CDR1 and CDR2 from the germline V gene are SGHVS and FNYEAQ. Concerning this clone: Its antigen remains unidentified. Read data end 3 residues before the CDR3 end; the end is taken from the germline J gene.

General observations from the study: CVID subjects had higher TCRbeta clonality than healthy controls, most marked in about a third. Fewer TCRbeta clones were shared among CVID subjects than controls. Common variable immunodeficiency TCR beta sequences reportedly had fewer deletions and N-nucleotide insertions.

Control and CVID samples contributed equal amounts of genomic DNA. The repertoire was sequenced with immunoSEQ multiplex PCR; TCRdb's copy has only in-frame clones and lacks some. The specimen gives tens of thousands of clones without singletons; the ten biggest hold around 9.3%. This receptor was obtained from a person aged 18-70 years in good health. J is TRBJ2-5 and V is TRBV7-6; D is perhaps TRBD1 or TRBD2 (5 bases each). The sample consisted of peripheral blood mononuclear cells. The DNA read from the CDR3 is TGTGCCAGCAGCCGCAGGGAGGAGACC. It encodes CASSRREET. The whole CDR3 region reads CASSRREETQYF. Based on the CDR3 plus reference TRBV7-6 and TRBJ2-5, the full variable domain is GAGVSQSPRYKVTKRGQDVALRCDPISGHVSLYWYRQALGQGPEFLTYFNYEAQQDKSGLPNDRFSAERPEGSISTLTIQRTEQRDSAMYRCASSRREETQYFGPGTRLLVL.